Listed here are 17 T cell receptor beta chains from one sample, sequenced in a study of tumor-infiltrating lymphocytes in oesophageal squamous cell carcinoma. TCRdb processed the PCR reads anew with MiXCR; each CDR3 protein has one entry. The data show about 10,000 distinct CDR3 sequences, less than 70% seen once. Sequencing was carried out using esophageal tumor tissue. Receptors originate from a male donor with esophageal squamous cell carcinoma.

CDR3: CASSFLPLGEQYF. The CDR3 nucleotides read TGTGCCAGCAGCTTCCTTCCGCTCGGCGAGCAGTACTTC. V is TRBV11-2 and J is TRBJ2-1; D gene unclear. The DNA end lines up better with TRBJ2-7; the J call may be wrong. CDR1 is SGHAT, CDR2 FQNNGV, per germline. The length of the CDR3 is 13 residues.

The chain recombines TRBV6-6 with TRBJ2-1, with TRBD2 matching over 14 bases. The CDR3 length is 16 residues. Germline loops: CDR1 MNHNY, CDR2 SVGAGI (reference sequence). Trimming cost V 5 bases and J 7 bases; bases outside gene matches: 7. The chain's CDR3 is CASSQGLAGVRNEQFF. CDR3 bases: TGTGCCAGCAGTCAGGGACTAGCGGGAGTAAGAAATGAGCAGTTCTTC.

This chain connects TRBV6-2 or TRBV6-3 to TRBJ2-4, with 10 bases aligning to TRBD1. The last part of the DNA fits TRBJ2-7 better; the J call may be wrong. The CDR3 is 14 residues long. CDR1 is MNHEY, CDR2 SVGEGT, per germline. The CDR3 DNA reads TGTGCCAGCTTGTTGGACAGGGGGGCTTACGAGCAGTACTTC. It translates to CASLLDRGAYEQYF.

This chain links TRBV7-2 with TRBJ2-6; 7 nucleotides agree with TRBD1. The CDR3 covers 17 residues. Per germline, CDR1 SGHTA and CDR2 FQGNSA. The junction had 6 bases not matched to a gene; V was cut back by 2 bases and J by 2 bases. The chain's CDR3 is CASSLNQGGAGANVLTF. For the CDR3, the DNA is TGTGCCAGCAGCTTAAATCAAGGGGGCGCTGGGGCCAACGTCCTGACTTTC.

The rearrangement joins TRBV6-1 to TRBJ1-2; the D gene is possibly TRBD1 (5 bases). Germline V gene data show CDR1 as MNHNS and CDR2 as SASEGT. The CDR3 consists of 15 residues. Trimming took 1 base from V and 4 from J, leaving 13 bases between them. The CDR3 DNA reads TGTGCCAGCAGTGAAGGGGCAGGCGGGGGCTATGGCTACACCTTC. This gives the protein CASSEGAGGGYGYTF.

In this sample, this clonotype turned up many times. This chain joins TRBV7-3 and TRBJ2-3; a possible D gene is TRBD2 (6 bases). V lost 2 bases to trimming and J lost 2 bases, with 20 bases between them. The CDR3 is 18 residues long. Germline CDR1 reads SGHTA; CDR2 reads FQGTGA. The CDR3 sequence is CASSLESGVGHATDTQYF. CDR3 DNA: TGTGCCAGCAGCTTAGAGTCGGGAGTGGGGCACGCCACAGATACGCAGTATTTT. The variable domain in full, with the rest retrieved from reference TRBV7-3 and TRBJ2-3, is GAGVSQTPSNKVTEKGKYVELRCDPISGHTALYWYRQSLGQGPEFLIYFQGTGAADDSGLPNDRFFAVRPEGSVSTLKIQRTERGDSAVYLCASSLESGVGHATDTQYFGPGTRLTVL.

The chain couples TRBV7-2 to TRBJ2-7; 7 bases are shared with TRBD2. The end of the DNA is better explained by TRBJ2-1, so the J call may be wrong. The V gene's germline CDR1 is SGHTA and CDR2 FQGNSA. This CDR3 has 16 amino acids. This chain's CDR3 is CASSLTGAGAGYEQFF. DNA of the CDR3: TGTGCCAGCAGCTTAACCGGCGCGGGAGCGGGCTATGAGCAGTTCTTC.

About this clonotype itself: Without the conserved terminal phenylalanine or tryptophan, this CDR3 likely stems from a read error. The J gene is TRBJ2-3, the V gene TRBV28, with TRBD2 as a possible D gene (6 bases). The CDR3 spans 13 residues. Per germline, CDR1 MDHEN and CDR2 SYDVKM. The V gene lost 6 bases and the J gene lost 2 bases, with 9 bases spanning the gap. DNA for the CDR3: TGTGCCAGCAGCGGGGGAACCACAGATACGCAGTATCTT. This sequence encodes CASSGGTTDTQYL.

This clonotype appeared a few times. This chain connects TRBV7-2 to TRBJ2-5; D ambiguous. This CDR3 contains 11 residues. The V end was cut by 2 bases, the J end by 5 bases, with 3 bases between. The germline gives CDR1 SGHTA, CDR2 FQGNSA. The CDR3 DNA reads as TGTGCCAGCAGCTTATCCGAGACCCAGTACTTC. As protein: CASSLSETQYF.

This clonotype was observed many times. This chain uses TRBV2 with TRBJ1-2, with D perhaps matching TRBD1 (5 bases). The CDR3 runs to 13 residues. The germline V and J ends were trimmed by 6 bases and 3 bases, with 11 bases remaining between them. Germline CDR1 reads SNHLY; CDR2 reads FYNNEI. CDR3 region: CASRRSRDYGYTF. The CDR3 DNA follows: TGTGCCAGCAGGCGGTCCAGGGACTATGGCTACACCTTC.

The chain has TRBV7-2 and TRBJ2-7, with TRBD2 as a possible D gene (7 bases). The CDR3 is made up of 16 amino acids. Germline CDR1 SGHTA, CDR2 FQGNSA. V was clipped by 5 bases and J by 9 bases, with 26 bases between them. The CDR3 DNA reads TGTGCCAGCAGCCCCGGGGGCGGGAGAGCAGCAGATACGCAGTACTTC. As protein: CASSPGGGRAADTQYF.

The chain combines TRBV6-1 with TRBJ2-1; TRBD1 agrees at 9 bases. Germline V gene lookup returns CDR1 MNHNS and CDR2 SASEGT. Losses at the gene ends were 6 bases for V and 3 bases for J; bases not matched to a gene: 9. The CDR3 runs to 16 residues. CDR3 loop: CASSSGTGSLYNEQFF. DNA of the CDR3: TGTGCCAGCAGCTCCGGGACAGGGTCCCTCTACAATGAGCAGTTCTTC.

J is TRBJ2-3 and V is TRBV12-3 or TRBV12-4, with TRBD2 as a possible D gene (6 bases). V lost 4 bases, J lost 7 bases, and 12 bases lay in between. The CDR3 sequence is 13 residues long. CDR3 DNA sequence: TGTGCCAGCAGTTCGGGGGTTCGGTATACGCAGTATTTT. This translates into CASSSGVRYTQYF.

This chain links TRBV7-8 with TRBJ2-1, with 8 bases that match TRBD1. The end of the DNA aligns better with TRBJ2-7, so the J call may be wrong. In germline, CDR1 is SGHVS, CDR2 FQNEAQ. CDR3 size: 14 residues. As DNA, the CDR3 is TGTGCCAGCAGCATCGACAGGGGACGTAGGGAGCAGTACTTC. It yields the protein CASSIDRGRREQYF.

This clonotype occurred a few times. Given a much more abundant clone one base away, this may be a read error. The chain has TRBV10-2 and TRBJ2-5, with D perhaps TRBD2 (5 bases). The end of the DNA fits TRBJ2-1 better, so the J call may be wrong. Germline V gene lookup returns CDR1 WSHSY and CDR2 SAAADI. The CDR3 runs 15 residues. Here the CDR3 DNA reads TGCGCCACCAATCTAGGCGAGGGAGCAACCTACGAGCAGTTCTTC. Protein product: CATNLGEGATYEQFF.

The rearrangement links TRBV7-6 to TRBJ2-5; D gene unclear. V lost 8 bases and J lost 9, with 10 bases in between. The CDR3 contains 10 residues. Germline values: CDR1 SGHVS, CDR2 FNYEAQ. The chain's CDR3 is CASRFPAQYF. In nucleotides, the CDR3 is TGTGCCAGCCGATTCCCCGCCCAGTACTTC.

This sequence joins TRBV7-6 and TRBJ1-2; 7 nucleotides match TRBD1. J gave up 8 bases and V 2 bases, and 11 bases lay outside the gene matches. The length of the CDR3 is 15 residues. Germline values: CDR1 SGHVS, CDR2 FNYEAQ. The CDR3 here is CASSLSARGVGGYTF. The CDR3 region has the DNA TGTGCCAGCAGCTTAAGCGCCAGGGGGGTCGGCGGCTACACCTTC.